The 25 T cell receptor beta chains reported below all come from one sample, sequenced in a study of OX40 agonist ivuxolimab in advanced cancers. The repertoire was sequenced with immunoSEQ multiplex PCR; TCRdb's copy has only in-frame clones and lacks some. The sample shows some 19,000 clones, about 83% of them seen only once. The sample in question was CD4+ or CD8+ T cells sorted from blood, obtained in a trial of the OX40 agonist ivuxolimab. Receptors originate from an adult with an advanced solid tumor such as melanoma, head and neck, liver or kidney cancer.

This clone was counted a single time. Written as DNA, the CDR3 is TGTGCCAGCAGCGGGACGGAAAGAGCCTACGAGCAGTACTTC. This translates into CASSGTERAYEQYF. The chain links TRBV27 to TRBJ2-7, with D perhaps given as TRBD1 or TRBD2 (5 bases each). Germline loops: CDR1 MNHEY, CDR2 SMNVEV (reference sequence). The CDR3 spans 14 residues. Trimming pared 6 bases from V and 2 bases from J, leaving 14 bases between.

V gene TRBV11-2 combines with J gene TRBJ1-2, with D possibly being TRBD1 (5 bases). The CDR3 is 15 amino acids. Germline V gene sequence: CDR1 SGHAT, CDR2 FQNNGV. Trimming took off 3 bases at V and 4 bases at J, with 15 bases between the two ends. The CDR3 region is CASSFRRAPLYGYTF. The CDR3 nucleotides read TGTGCCAGCAGCTTTCGCAGGGCCCCTCTCTATGGCTACACCTTC.

Here the CDR3 reads CASSFPTGSYSYEQYF. As DNA, the CDR3 is TGTGCCAGCAGCTTCCCCACAGGGTCTTACTCCTACGAGCAGTACTTC. The genes are TRBV11-2 and TRBJ2-5; D is perhaps TRBD1 (6 bases). The tail of the sequence fits TRBJ2-7 better, so the J call may be wrong. The germline CDR1 and CDR2 sequences are SGHAT and FQNNGV. This CDR3 has 16 amino acids.

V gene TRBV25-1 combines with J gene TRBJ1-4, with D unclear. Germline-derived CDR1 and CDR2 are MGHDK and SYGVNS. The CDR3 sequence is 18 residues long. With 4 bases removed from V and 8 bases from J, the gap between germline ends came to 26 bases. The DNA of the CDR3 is TGTGCCAGCAGTGGTCCCGGGAAACGAACCGGAGAAGGGGAAAAACTGTTTTTT. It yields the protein CASSGPGKRTGEGEKLFF.

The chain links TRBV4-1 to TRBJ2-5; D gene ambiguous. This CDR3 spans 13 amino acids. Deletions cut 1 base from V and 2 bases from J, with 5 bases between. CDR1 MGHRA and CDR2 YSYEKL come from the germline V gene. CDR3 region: CASSQVGQETQYF. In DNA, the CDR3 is TGCGCCAGCAGCCAAGTTGGTCAAGAGACCCAGTACTTC.

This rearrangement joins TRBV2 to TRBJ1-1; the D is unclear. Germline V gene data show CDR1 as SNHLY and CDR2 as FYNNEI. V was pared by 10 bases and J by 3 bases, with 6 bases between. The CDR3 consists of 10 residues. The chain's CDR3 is CATMDTEAFF. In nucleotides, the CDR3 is TGTGCCACCATGGACACTGAAGCTTTCTTT.

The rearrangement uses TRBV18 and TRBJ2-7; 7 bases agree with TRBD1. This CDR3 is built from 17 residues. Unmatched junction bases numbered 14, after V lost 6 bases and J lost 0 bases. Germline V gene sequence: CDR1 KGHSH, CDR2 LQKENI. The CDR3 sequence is CASSPQAGTATSYEQYF. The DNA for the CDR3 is TGTGCCAGCTCCCCTCAGGCCGGGACAGCGACCTCCTACGAGCAGTACTTC.

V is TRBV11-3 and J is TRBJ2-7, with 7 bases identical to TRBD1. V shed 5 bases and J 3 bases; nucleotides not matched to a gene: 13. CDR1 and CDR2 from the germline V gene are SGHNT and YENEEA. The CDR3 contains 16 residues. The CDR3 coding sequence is TGTGCCAGCAGCCCGAGACAGGGAGCAGCACACTACGAGCAGTACTTC. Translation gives CASSPRQGAAHYEQYF.

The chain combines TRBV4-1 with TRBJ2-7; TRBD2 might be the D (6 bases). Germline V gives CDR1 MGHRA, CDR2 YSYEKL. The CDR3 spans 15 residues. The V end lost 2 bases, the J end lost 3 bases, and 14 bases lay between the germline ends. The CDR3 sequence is CASSQSRGGFYEQYF. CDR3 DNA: TGCGCCAGCAGCCAATCCCGGGGAGGCTTCTACGAGCAGTACTTC.

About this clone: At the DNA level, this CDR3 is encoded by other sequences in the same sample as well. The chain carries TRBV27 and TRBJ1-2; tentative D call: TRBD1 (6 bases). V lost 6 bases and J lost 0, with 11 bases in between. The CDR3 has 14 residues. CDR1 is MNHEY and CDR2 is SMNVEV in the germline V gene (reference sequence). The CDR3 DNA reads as TGTGCCAGCAGCCTCGGGGGCCCTAACTATGGCTACACCTTC. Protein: CASSLGGPNYGYTF.

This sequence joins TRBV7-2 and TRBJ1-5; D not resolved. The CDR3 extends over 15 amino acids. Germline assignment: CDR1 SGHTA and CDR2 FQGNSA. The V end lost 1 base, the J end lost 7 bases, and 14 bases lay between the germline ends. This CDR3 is CASSLVAGSGQPQHF. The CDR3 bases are TGTGCCAGCAGCTTAGTGGCGGGTTCTGGACAGCCCCAGCATTTT.

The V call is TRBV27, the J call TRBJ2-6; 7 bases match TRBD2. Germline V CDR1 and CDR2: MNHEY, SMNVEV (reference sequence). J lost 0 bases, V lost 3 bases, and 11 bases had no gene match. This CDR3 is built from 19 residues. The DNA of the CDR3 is TGTGCCAGCAGTTTCCGCCGGGGGGAACTCAGCTCTGGGGCCAACGTCCTGACTTTC. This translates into CASSFRRGELSSGANVLTF.

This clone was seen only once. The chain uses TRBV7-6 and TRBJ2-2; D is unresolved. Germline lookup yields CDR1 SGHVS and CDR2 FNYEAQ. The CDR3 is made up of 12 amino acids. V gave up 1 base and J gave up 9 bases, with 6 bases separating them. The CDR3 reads CASSLDRRELFF. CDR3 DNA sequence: TGTGCCAGCAGCTTAGATCGGCGGGAGCTGTTTTTT.

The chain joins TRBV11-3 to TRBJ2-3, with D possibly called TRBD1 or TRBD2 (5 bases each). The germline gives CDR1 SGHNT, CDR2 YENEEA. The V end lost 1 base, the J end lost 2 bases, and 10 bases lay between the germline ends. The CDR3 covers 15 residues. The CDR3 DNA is TGTGCCAGCAGCTTAGTTCCGGGGACCACAGATACGCAGTATTTT. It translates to CASSLVPGTTDTQYF.

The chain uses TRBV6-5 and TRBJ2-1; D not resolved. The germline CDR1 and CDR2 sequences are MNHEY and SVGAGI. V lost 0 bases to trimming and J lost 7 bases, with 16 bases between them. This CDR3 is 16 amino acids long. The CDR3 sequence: CASSYSSVGFGNEQFF. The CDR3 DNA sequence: TGTGCCAGCAGTTACTCATCGGTGGGGTTTGGGAATGAGCAGTTCTTC.

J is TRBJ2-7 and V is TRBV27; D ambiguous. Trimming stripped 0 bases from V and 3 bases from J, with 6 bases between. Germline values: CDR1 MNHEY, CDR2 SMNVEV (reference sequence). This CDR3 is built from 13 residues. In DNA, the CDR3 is TGTGCCAGCAGTTTATCTGACCTCTACGAGCAGTACTTC. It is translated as CASSLSDLYEQYF.

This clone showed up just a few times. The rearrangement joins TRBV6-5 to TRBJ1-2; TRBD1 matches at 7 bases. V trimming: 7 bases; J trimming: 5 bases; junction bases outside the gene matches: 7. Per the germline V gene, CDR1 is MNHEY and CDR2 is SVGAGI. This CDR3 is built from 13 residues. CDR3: CASTKDRVYGYTF. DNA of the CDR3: TGTGCCAGCACCAAAGACAGGGTGTATGGCTACACCTTC.

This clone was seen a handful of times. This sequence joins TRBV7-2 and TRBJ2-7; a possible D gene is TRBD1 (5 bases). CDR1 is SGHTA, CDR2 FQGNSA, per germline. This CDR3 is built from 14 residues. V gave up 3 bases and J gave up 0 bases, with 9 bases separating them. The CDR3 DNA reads TGTGCCAGCAGCTTTCTGACAGACTCCTACGAGCAGTACTTC. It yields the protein CASSFLTDSYEQYF.

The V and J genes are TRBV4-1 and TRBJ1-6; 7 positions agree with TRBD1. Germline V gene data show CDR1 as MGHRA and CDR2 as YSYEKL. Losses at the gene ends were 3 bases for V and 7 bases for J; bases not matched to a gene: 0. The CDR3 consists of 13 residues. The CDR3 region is CASSQGQNSPLHF. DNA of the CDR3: TGCGCCAGCAGCCAGGGACAGAATTCACCCCTCCACTTT.

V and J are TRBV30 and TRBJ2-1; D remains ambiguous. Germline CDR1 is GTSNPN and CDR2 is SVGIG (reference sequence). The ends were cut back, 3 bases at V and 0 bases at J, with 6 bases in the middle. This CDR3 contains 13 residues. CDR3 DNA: TGTGCCTGGAGCCCCAGCTCCTACAATGAGCAGTTCTTC. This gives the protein CAWSPSSYNEQFF.

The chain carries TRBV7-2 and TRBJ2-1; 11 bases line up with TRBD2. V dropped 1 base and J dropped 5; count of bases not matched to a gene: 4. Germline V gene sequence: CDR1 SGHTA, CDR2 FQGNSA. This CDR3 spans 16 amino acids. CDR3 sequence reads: CASSLVLAGGHNEQFF. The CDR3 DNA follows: TGTGCCAGCAGCTTAGTGCTAGCGGGGGGTCACAATGAGCAGTTCTTC.

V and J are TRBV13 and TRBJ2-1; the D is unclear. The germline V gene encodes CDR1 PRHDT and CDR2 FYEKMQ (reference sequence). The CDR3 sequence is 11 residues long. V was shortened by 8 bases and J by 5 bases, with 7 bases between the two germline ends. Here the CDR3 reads CASGSDNEQFF. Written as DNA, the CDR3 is TGTGCCAGCGGGTCCGACAATGAGCAGTTCTTC.

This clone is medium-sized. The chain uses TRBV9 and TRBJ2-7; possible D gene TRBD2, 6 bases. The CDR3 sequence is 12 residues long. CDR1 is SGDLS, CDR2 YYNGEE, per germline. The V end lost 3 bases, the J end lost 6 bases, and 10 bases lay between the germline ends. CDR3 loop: CASSAGGVEQYF. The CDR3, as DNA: TGTGCCAGCAGCGCCGGGGGTGTCGAGCAGTACTTC. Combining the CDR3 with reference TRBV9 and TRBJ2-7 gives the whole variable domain DSGVTQTPKHLITATGQRVTLRCSPRSGDLSVYWYQQSLDQGLQFLIQYYNGEERAKGNILERFSAQQFPDLHSELNLSSLELGDSALYFCASSAGGVEQYFGPGTRLTVT.

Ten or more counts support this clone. The CDR3 DNA sequence: TGTGCCAGCAGCTCCACCGCAGGCTACGAGCAGTACTTC. Protein: CASSSTAGYEQYF. The chain recombines TRBV6-1 with TRBJ2-7; D unresolved. This CDR3 is built from 13 residues. Trimming pared 6 bases from V and 3 bases from J, leaving 12 bases between. The germline V gene encodes CDR1 MNHNS and CDR2 SASEGT.

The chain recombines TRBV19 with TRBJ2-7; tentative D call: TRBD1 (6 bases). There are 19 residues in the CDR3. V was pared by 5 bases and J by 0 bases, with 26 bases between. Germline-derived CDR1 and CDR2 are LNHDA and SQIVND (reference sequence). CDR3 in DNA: TGTGCCAGTAGTGAACTTTTGACAGGACCTATTATAAGCTCCTACGAGCAGTACTTC. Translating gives CASSELLTGPIISSYEQYF. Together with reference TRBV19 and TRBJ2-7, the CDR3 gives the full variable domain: DGGITQSPKYLFRKEGQNVTLSCEQNLNHDAMYWYRQDPGQGLRLIYYSQIVNDFQKGDIAEGYSVSREKKESFPLTVTSAQKNPTAFYLCASSELLTGPIISSYEQYFGPGTRLTVT.